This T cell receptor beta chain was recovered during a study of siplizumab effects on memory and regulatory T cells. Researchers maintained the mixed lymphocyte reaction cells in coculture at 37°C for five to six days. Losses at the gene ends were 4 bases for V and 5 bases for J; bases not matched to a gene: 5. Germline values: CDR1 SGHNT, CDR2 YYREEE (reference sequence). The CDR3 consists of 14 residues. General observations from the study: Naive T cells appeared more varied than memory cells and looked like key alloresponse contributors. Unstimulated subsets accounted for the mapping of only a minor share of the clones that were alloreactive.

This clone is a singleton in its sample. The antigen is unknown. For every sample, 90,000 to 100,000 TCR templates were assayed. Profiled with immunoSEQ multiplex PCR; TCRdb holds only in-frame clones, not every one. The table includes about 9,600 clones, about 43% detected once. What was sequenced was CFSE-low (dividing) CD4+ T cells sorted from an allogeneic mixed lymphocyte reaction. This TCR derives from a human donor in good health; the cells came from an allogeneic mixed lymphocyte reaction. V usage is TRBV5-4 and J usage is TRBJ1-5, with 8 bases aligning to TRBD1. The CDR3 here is CASSQTGADQPQHF. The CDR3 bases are TGTGCCAGCAGCCAGACAGGGGCGGATCAGCCCCAGCATTTT.